The 30 T cell receptor beta chains below come from one sample, sequenced in a study of shared clonotypes between healthy human individuals. The assay was immunoSEQ multiplex PCR, and TCRdb's table has in-frame clones only and misses some. The sample carries some 1,100,000 clones, around 78% recorded once. Material: memory CD4+ T cells from PBMCs. Subset in this sample: CD45RA-negative fraction. These receptors all stem from a man aged 18-30 years in good health. Some clones in this sample may be carry-over from other donors' samples.

In this sample, this clone turned up once. V and J are TRBV21-1 and TRBJ2-3; TRBD1 is the table's D call, not checked against the DNA. TRBV21-1 is a recognized pseudogene. This CDR3 is built from 17 residues. CDR3 sequence (DNA): TGTGCCAGCAGCCCTACTTTTGGGGGACAGGGGACAGATACGCAGTATTTT. This translates into CASSPTFGGQGTDTQYF.

This chain links TRBV7-9 with TRBJ1-4, with 10 positions matching TRBD1. The V segment lost 3 bases and the J segment 7 bases; nucleotides outside the gene matches: 2. The CDR3 loop spans 14 amino acids. Per germline, CDR1 SEHNR and CDR2 FQNEAQ (reference sequence). The CDR3 region has the DNA TGTGCCAGCAGCTTCCGGGACAGGGGTGAAAAACTGTTTTTT. Amino acid sequence: CASSFRDRGEKLFF. The full variable domain, rest sourced from reference TRBV7-9 and TRBJ1-4, is DTGVSQNPRHKITKRGQNVTFRCDPISEHNRLYWYRQTLGQGPEFLTYFQNEAQLEKSRLLSDRFSAERPKGSFSTLEIQRTEQGDSAMYLCASSFRDRGEKLFFGSGTQLSVL.

This chain connects TRBV28 to TRBJ2-7; the D gene is possibly TRBD1 (6 bases). The CDR3 consists of 13 residues. Trimming took 7 bases from V and 4 from J, leaving 14 bases between them. In germline, CDR1 is MDHEN, CDR2 SYDVKM. The chain's CDR3 is CASIGYRDYEQYF. CDR3 bases: TGTGCCAGCATTGGGTACAGGGATTACGAGCAGTACTTC.

CDR3 loop: CASSKAHRGLGYEQYF. CDR3 in DNA: TGTGCCAGCAGCAAAGCGCACAGGGGTTTAGGCTACGAGCAGTACTTC. The rearrangement uses TRBV21-1 and TRBJ2-7; the DNA was not compared with TRBD1, the D call given in the table. TRBV21-1 is reported as a pseudogene. This CDR3 is 16 amino acids long.

This CDR3 reads CASSLTRSQKYGYTF. In DNA, the CDR3 is TGTGCCAGCAGTCTGACTCGGTCACAGAAATATGGCTACACCTTC. This chain connects TRBV27 to TRBJ1-2; D is ambiguous. The ends were cut back, 5 bases at V and 5 bases at J, with 18 bases in the middle. The germline V gene encodes CDR1 MNHEY and CDR2 SMNVEV (reference sequence). The CDR3 contains 15 residues.

This clone was seen only a few times. Other DNA variants within this sample encode the same CDR3. V and J are TRBV5-1 and TRBJ1-1; D is undetermined. The germline V gene encodes CDR1 SGHRS and CDR2 YFSETQ. This CDR3 has 14 amino acids. Deletions cut 1 base from V and 1 base from J, with 8 bases between. CDR3 nucleotides: TGCGCCAGCAGCTTGTATTCAGCGAACACTGAAGCTTTCTTT. The encoded protein is CASSLYSANTEAFF.

The chain has TRBV28 and TRBJ2-5; D may be TRBD2 (5 bases). Between the trimmed V and J ends, which lost 2 bases and 2 bases, there was a span of 9 bases. The CDR3 is 14 residues long. From germline, CDR1 is MDHEN and CDR2 SYDVKM. CDR3 nucleotides: TGTGCCAGCAGTTTAGAGGGCGGGCAAGAGACCCAGTACTTC. The encoded protein is CASSLEGGQETQYF. Together with reference TRBV28 and TRBJ2-5, the CDR3 gives the full variable domain: DVKVTQSSRYLVKRTGEKVFLECVQDMDHENMFWYRQDPGLGLRLIYFSYDVKMKEKGDIPEGYSVSREKKERFSLILESASTNQTSMYLCASSLEGGQETQYFGPGTRLLVL.

This sequence joins TRBV6-5 and TRBJ1-4; tentatively, D is TRBD1 (5 bases). The germline gives CDR1 MNHEY, CDR2 SVGAGI. The CDR3 is made up of 14 amino acids. Trimming took off 2 bases at V and 7 bases at J, with 11 bases between the two ends. CDR3 in DNA: TGTGCCAGCAGTTACGGGGGGAATAGTGAAAAACTGTTTTTT. Translation gives CASSYGGNSEKLFF.

The chain has TRBV10-2 and TRBJ2-1, with D unresolved. Germline assignment: CDR1 WSHSY and CDR2 SAAADI. V was clipped by 6 bases and J by 9 bases, with 9 bases between them. The CDR3 is 11 residues long. In DNA, the CDR3 is TGCGCCAGCAGGACCCATCTTGAGCAGTTCTTC. Protein sequence: CASRTHLEQFF.

This clone was seen a handful of times. The genes are TRBV5-8 and TRBJ2-1, with D perhaps matching TRBD1 (5 bases). Germline assignment: CDR1 SGHTS and CDR2 YDEGEE. V lost 1 base, J lost 1 base, and 9 bases lay in between. The CDR3 contains 15 residues. CDR3: CASSLTGRSYNEQFF. The CDR3 coding sequence is TGTGCCAGCAGCTTGACAGGTAGATCCTACAATGAGCAGTTCTTC.

The J gene is TRBJ2-1, the V gene TRBV19; D tentatively fits TRBD1 or TRBD2 (5 bases each). CDR1 is LNHDA and CDR2 is SQIVND in the germline V gene (reference sequence). V lost 10 bases and J lost 5, with 24 bases in between. CDR3 length equals 16 residues. This CDR3 is CATTSGAAGNNNEQFF. DNA of the CDR3: TGTGCCACCACATCTGGGGCGGCGGGTAATAACAATGAGCAGTTCTTC.

The V and J genes are TRBV6-6 and TRBJ2-1; D gene unclear. Germline V gene lookup returns CDR1 MNHNY and CDR2 SVGAGI (reference sequence). V shed 0 bases and J shed 4 bases, with 10 bases lying between them. The CDR3 runs 15 residues. CDR3 loop: CASSYSKGSYNEQFF. In nucleotides, the CDR3 is TGTGCCAGCAGTTACTCGAAGGGTTCGTACAATGAGCAGTTCTTC.

The chain carries TRBV4-2 and TRBJ1-3; D is unresolved. The CDR3 is 14 residues long. V was shortened by 4 bases and J by 1 base, with 8 bases between the two germline ends. In germline, CDR1 is LGHNA, CDR2 YNFKEQ. The CDR3 region is CASSPRLSGNTIYF. The DNA of the CDR3 is TGTGCCAGCAGCCCCCGCCTTTCTGGAAACACCATATATTTT.

The gene calls are TRBV6-5 and TRBJ2-3; D is possibly TRBD2 (5 bases). Trimming stripped 4 bases from V and 1 base from J, with 9 bases between. Germline V lookup: CDR1 MNHEY, CDR2 SVGAGI. There are 14 residues in the CDR3. This CDR3 reads CASSSGLRTDTQYF. CDR3 coding DNA: TGTGCCAGCAGTTCCGGACTTCGCACAGATACGCAGTATTTT.

This clone was observed a handful of times. The chain carries TRBV28 and TRBJ1-5; no clear D gene. Germline lookup yields CDR1 MDHEN and CDR2 SYDVKM. V lost 2 bases, J lost 9 bases, and 8 bases lay in between. The CDR3 spans 12 residues. The CDR3 nucleotides read TGTGCCAGCAGTTTAGGTTCCCGGCCCCAGCATTTT. It yields the protein CASSLGSRPQHF.

The chain couples TRBV5-1 to TRBJ1-1; D unclear. This CDR3 has 15 amino acids. The V end lost 0 bases, the J end lost 1 base, and 10 bases lay between the germline ends. The germline V gene encodes CDR1 SGHRS and CDR2 YFSETQ. For the CDR3, the DNA is TGCGCCAGCAGCTTGGGTGGAGGGCAGAACACTGAAGCTTTCTTT. Its protein is CASSLGGGQNTEAFF.

The rearrangement joins TRBV15 to TRBJ1-2; the D is unclear. The CDR3 loop spans 13 amino acids. V lost 1 base and J lost 5, with 8 bases in between. CDR1 and CDR2 (germline): LNHNV, YYDKDF (reference sequence). CDR3 bases: TGTGCCACCAGCAGAGTAGATGGTTATGGCTACACCTTC. Amino acid sequence: CATSRVDGYGYTF.

The chain recombines TRBV5-8 with TRBJ2-2, with D maybe TRBD2 (6 bases). CDR1 and CDR2 from the germline V gene are SGHTS and YDEGEE. The CDR3 spans 17 residues. V lost 5 bases and J lost 4, with 21 bases in between. The CDR3 protein is CASRRAGTYSITGELFF. CDR3 nucleotide sequence: TGTGCCAGCAGACGAGCAGGGACTTACTCAATCACCGGGGAGCTGTTTTTT.

V gene TRBV4-1 combines with J gene TRBJ2-1; weak D call: TRBD1 (5 bases). The V end was cut by 6 bases, the J end by 9 bases, with 18 bases between. This CDR3 is 14 amino acids long. CDR1 and CDR2 from the germline V gene are MGHRA and YSYEKL. The CDR3 is CASRDRPQGREQFF. In DNA form, the CDR3 reads TGCGCCAGCAGAGATCGACCTCAGGGCCGTGAGCAGTTCTTC.

The J gene is TRBJ2-5, the V gene TRBV29-1; TRBD1 might be the D (5 bases). The V end was cut by 7 bases, the J end by 2 bases, with 17 bases between. The CDR3 runs 14 residues. CDR1 and CDR2 from the germline V gene are SQVTM and ANQGSEA. The CDR3 DNA is TGCAGCGCCGAGGACACCACCAGGCAAGAGACCCAGTACTTC. It translates to CSAEDTTRQETQYF.

CDR3 in DNA: TGTGCCAGCAGCTTGGATGGGATAAGTAGACGGGAGGAAAAACTGTTTTTT. Translated: CASSLDGISRREEKLFF. The chain recombines TRBV5-5 with TRBJ1-4; D is undetermined. V gave up 0 bases and J gave up 8 bases, with 20 bases separating them. CDR1 and CDR2 (germline): SGHKS, YYEKEE (reference sequence). The CDR3 is 17 residues long.

V usage is TRBV27 and J usage is TRBJ2-7; 10 bases map to TRBD2. The trim removed 5 bases at V and 5 bases at J, leaving 9 bases unmatched. Germline CDR1 and CDR2: MNHEY and SMNVEV (reference sequence). This CDR3 is 15 amino acids long. CDR3 DNA: TGTGCCAGCAGTAAGCCTAGCGGGAGTACCCACGAGCAGTACTTC. This sequence encodes CASSKPSGSTHEQYF.

The CDR3 region has the DNA TGTGCCAGCAGCCCCCGGGACAGGGTAATCGGCCACGAGCAGTACTTC. This codes for CASSPRDRVIGHEQYF. This chain links TRBV28 with TRBJ2-7; 9 bases agree with TRBD1. The germline V gene has CDR1 MDHEN and CDR2 SYDVKM. V dropped 6 bases and J dropped 5; count of bases not matched to a gene: 14. The CDR3 covers 16 residues.

This chain joins TRBV10-3 and TRBJ1-2, with a tentative D call TRBD1 (6 bases). The CDR3 is 15 residues long. V lost 3 bases, J lost 4 bases, and 15 bases lay in between. CDR1 and CDR2 (germline): ENHRY, SYGVKD. The CDR3 bases are TGTGCCATCAGTGACCCAGGGACATTTCGCTATGGCTACACCTTC. Its translation is CAISDPGTFRYGYTF.

Details on this clone: Because the CDR3's place on the DNA is in doubt, the DNA is left out and the CDR3 is given as listed by TCRdb. This chain uses TRBV5-1 with TRBJ1-1. From germline, CDR1 is SGHRS and CDR2 YFSETQ. Inclusive of both ends, the CDR3 amounts to 13 amino acids. CDR3 sequence: CASSTSADTEAFF.

The chain has TRBV7-2 and TRBJ1-1; possible D gene TRBD1, 5 bases. The CDR3 loop spans 14 amino acids. CDR1 is SGHTA, CDR2 FQGNSA, per germline. Trimming removed 4 bases from V and 0 bases from J, with 9 bases in between. CDR3 DNA: TGTGCCAGCAGCTACGAGGGGCTGAACACTGAAGCTTTCTTT. Its translation: CASSYEGLNTEAFF.

This clone was seen many times. The CDR3: CASSLGQFLTYNEQFF. The CDR3 bases are TGTGCCAGCAGCCTTGGACAGTTCTTAACCTACAATGAGCAGTTCTTC. The chain joins TRBV12-1 to TRBJ2-1; the table's TRBD1 call for D was not verified on the DNA. TRBV12-1 is a pseudogene segment. The CDR3 loop spans 16 amino acids.

This clone was picked up one time. The chain uses TRBV28 and TRBJ1-4; D gene uncertain. The CDR3 consists of 12 residues. Trimming took off 6 bases at V and 7 bases at J, with 9 bases between the two ends. CDR1 and CDR2 from the germline V gene are MDHEN and SYDVKM. CDR3 in amino acids: CASSPRREKLFF. The CDR3 nucleotides read TGTGCCAGCAGCCCCCGTCGTGAAAAACTGTTTTTT.

This rearrangement joins TRBV9 to TRBJ1-2, with 11 bases matching TRBD1. Trimming at V came to 3 bases and at J to 4 bases, leaving 2 bases not matched to a gene. This CDR3 contains 14 residues. CDR1 and CDR2 (germline): SGDLS, YYNGEE. CDR3: CASSGDRGGYGYTF. DNA of the CDR3: TGTGCCAGCAGCGGGGACAGGGGGGGCTATGGCTACACCTTC.

As regards this clone: Other nucleotide sequences in the sample specify the same CDR3. This rearrangement joins TRBV5-1 to TRBJ2-7; D remains unclear. V was shortened by 1 base and J by 4 bases, with 6 bases between the two germline ends. The CDR3 contains 12 residues. CDR1 is SGHRS, CDR2 YFSETQ, per germline. The CDR3 reads CASSLSGYEQYF. DNA of the CDR3: TGCGCCAGCAGCTTGTCAGGATACGAGCAGTACTTC.